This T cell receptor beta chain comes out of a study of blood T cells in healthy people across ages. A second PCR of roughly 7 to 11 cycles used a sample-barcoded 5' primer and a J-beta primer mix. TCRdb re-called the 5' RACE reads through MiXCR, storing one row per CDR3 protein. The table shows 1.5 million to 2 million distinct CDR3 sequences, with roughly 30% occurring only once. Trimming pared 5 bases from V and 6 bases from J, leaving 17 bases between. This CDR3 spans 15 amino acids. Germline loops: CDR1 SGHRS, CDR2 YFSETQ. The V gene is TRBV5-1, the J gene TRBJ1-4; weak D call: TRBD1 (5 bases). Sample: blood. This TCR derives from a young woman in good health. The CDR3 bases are TGCGCCAGCAGTCGGGACGGGGGGACCTATGAAAAACTGTTTTTT. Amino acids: CASSRDGGTYEKLFF.